This entry is about one T cell receptor beta chain. The germline gives CDR1 MNHEY, CDR2 SMNVEV (reference sequence). CDR3 length: 15 amino acids. Germline trimming cut 6 bases from V and 7 bases from J; bases unmatched to any gene: 12. These data belong to a study of shared clonotypes between healthy human individuals. This table comes from immunoSEQ multiplex PCR, and its TCRdb copy is limited to in-frame clones, with some not included. The sample holds around 430,000 clones, 75% to 85% seen once. J is TRBJ2-3 and V is TRBV27; 8 bases align to TRBD2. The clonotype comes from a woman aged 40 to 50 in good health. Some clones in this sample may be carry-over from other donors' samples. Input material: PBMCs. This chain's CDR3 is CASSTLRTSRNTQYF. As DNA, the CDR3 is TGTGCCAGCAGCACTCTTCGGACTAGCAGAAATACGCAGTATTTT.